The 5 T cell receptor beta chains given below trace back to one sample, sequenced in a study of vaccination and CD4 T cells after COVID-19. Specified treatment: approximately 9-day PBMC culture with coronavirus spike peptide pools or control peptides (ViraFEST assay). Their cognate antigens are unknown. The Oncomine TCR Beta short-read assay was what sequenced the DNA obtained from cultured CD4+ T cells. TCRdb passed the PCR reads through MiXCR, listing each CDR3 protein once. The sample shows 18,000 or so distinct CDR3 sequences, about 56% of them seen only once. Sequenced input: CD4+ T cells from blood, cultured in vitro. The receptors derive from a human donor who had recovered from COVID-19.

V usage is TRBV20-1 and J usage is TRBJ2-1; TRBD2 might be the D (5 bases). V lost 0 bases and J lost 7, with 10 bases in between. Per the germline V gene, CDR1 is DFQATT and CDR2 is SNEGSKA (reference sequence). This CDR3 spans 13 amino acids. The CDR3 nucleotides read TGCAGTGCTAGAGATATACGGAGGAATGAGCAGTTCTTC. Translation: CSARDIRRNEQFF.

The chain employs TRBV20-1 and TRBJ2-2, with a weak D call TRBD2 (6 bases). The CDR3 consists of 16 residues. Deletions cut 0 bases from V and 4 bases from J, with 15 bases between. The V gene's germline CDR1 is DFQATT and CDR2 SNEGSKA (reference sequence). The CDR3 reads CSARDGAGSGTGELFF. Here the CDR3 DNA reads TGCAGTGCTAGAGATGGTGCGGGGTCGGGCACCGGGGAGCTGTTTTTT.

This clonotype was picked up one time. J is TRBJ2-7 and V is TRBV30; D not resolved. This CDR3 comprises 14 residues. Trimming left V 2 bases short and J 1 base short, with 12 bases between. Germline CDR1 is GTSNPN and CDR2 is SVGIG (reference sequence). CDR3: CAWSPRQVSYEQYF. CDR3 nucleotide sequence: TGTGCCTGGAGTCCCAGGCAAGTGTCCTACGAGCAGTACTTC.

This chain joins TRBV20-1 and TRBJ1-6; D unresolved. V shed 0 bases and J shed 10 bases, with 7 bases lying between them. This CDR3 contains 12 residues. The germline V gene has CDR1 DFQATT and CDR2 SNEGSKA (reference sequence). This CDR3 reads CSARDGWSPLHF. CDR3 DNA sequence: TGCAGTGCTAGAGATGGGTGGTCACCCCTCCACTTT.

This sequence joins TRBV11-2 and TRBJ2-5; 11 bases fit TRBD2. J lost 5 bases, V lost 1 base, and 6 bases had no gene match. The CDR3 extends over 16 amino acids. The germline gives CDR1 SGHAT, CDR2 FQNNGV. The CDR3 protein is CASSLVRSSGGETQYF. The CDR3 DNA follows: TGTGCCAGCAGCTTAGTGAGGTCTAGCGGGGGGGAGACCCAGTACTTC.